The T cell receptor beta chain described here comes from a study of OX40 agonist ivuxolimab in advanced cancers. General study findings and limits: On average, CD8+ T cells showed a greater number of expanded clones than CD4+.

A note on this clone: Antigen: not known.

The length of the CDR3 is 18 residues. Germline CDR1 reads LNHDA; CDR2 reads SQIVND (reference sequence). V shed 6 bases, J shed 5 bases, and the junction held 14 bases outside the gene matches. Profiling relied on immunoSEQ multiplex PCR, and the TCRdb table lists in-frame clones only, not all of them. The table shows 95,000 to 150,000 clones, with 90% to 95% occurring only once. The sample in question was CD4+ or CD8+ T cells sorted from blood, obtained in a trial of the OX40 agonist ivuxolimab. This receptor was taken from an adult with an advanced solid tumor such as melanoma, head and neck, liver or kidney cancer. The chain employs TRBV19 and TRBJ2-5, with 14 bases aligning to TRBD2. The CDR3: CASRARPGTSGSMETQYF. The CDR3 coding sequence is TGTGCCAGTAGGGCAAGACCGGGGACTAGCGGGAGTATGGAGACCCAGTACTTC.